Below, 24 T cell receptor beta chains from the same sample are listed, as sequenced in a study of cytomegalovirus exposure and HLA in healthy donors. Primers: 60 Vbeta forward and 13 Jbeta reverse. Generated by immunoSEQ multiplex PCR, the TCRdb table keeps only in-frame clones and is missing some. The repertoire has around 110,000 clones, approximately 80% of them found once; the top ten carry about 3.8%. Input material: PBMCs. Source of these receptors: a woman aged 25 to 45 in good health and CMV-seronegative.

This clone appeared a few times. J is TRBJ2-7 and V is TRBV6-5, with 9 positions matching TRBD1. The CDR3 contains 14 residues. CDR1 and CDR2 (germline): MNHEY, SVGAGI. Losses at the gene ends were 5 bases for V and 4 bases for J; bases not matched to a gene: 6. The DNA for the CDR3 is TGTGCCAGCAGTCCAGGGACAGGGAGATACGAGCAGTACTTC. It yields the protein CASSPGTGRYEQYF.

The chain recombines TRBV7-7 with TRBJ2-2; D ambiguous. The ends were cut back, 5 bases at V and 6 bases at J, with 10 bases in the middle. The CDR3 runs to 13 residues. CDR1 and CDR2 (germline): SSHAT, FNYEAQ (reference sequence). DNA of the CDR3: TGTGCCAGCAGCGTAGAGGCGGCCGGGGAGCTGTTTTTT. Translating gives CASSVEAAGELFF.

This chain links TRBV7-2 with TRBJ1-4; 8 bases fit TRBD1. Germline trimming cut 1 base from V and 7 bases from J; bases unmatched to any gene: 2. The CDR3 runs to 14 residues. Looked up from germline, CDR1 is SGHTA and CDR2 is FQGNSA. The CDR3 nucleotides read TGTGCCAGCAGCTTAGTTGGGACAGGTGAAAAACTGTTTTTT. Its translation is CASSLVGTGEKLFF.

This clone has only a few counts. The CDR3: CASSESGQGLAANEQFF. CDR3 nucleotide sequence: TGTGCCAGCAGTGAAAGTGGGCAGGGACTAGCGGCCAATGAGCAGTTCTTC. The V call is TRBV25-1, the J call TRBJ2-1, with TRBD2 matching over 11 bases. The CDR3 loop spans 17 amino acids. Germline V gives CDR1 MGHDK, CDR2 SYGVNS. The J segment lost 6 bases and the V segment lost 2 bases, leaving 9 bases of the junction unmatched.

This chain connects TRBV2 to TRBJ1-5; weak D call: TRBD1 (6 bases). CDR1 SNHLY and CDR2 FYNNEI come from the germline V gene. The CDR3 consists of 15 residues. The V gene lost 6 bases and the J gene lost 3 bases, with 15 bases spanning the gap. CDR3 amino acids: CASSKTGSNNQPQHF. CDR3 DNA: TGTGCCAGCAGCAAGACAGGTAGTAACAATCAGCCCCAGCATTTT.

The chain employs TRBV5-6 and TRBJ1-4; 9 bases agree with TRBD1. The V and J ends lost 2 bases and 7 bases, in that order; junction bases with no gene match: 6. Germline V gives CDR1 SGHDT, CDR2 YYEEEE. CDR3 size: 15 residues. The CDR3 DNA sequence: TGTGCCAGCAGCTTCGGGGACAGGGCGGGTGAAAAACTGTTTTTT. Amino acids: CASSFGDRAGEKLFF. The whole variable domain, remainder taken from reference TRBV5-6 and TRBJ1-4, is DAGVTQSPTHLIKTRGQQVTLRCSPKSGHDTVSWYQQALGQGPQFIFQYYEEEERQRGNFPDRFSGHQFPNYSSELNVNALLLGDSALYLCASSFGDRAGEKLFFGSGTQLSVL.

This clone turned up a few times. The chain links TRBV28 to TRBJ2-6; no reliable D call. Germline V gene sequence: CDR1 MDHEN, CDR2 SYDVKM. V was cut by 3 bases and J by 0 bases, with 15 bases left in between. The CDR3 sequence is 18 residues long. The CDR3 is CASSFLVVAASGANVLTF. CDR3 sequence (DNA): TGTGCCAGCAGTTTCTTGGTTGTGGCGGCCTCTGGGGCCAACGTCCTGACTTTC.

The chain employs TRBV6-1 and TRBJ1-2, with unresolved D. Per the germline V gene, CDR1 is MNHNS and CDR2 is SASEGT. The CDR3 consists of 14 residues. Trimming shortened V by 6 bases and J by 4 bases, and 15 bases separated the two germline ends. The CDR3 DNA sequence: TGTGCCAGCAGACGGAGAACCTCTCCCTATGGCTACACCTTC. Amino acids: CASRRRTSPYGYTF.

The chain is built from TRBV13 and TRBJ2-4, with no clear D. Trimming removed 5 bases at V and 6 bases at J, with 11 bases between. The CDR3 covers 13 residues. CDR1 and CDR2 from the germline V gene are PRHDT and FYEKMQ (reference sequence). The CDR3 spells CASSHLAGNIQYF. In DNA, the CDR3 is TGTGCCAGCAGCCACTTAGCCGGAAACATTCAGTACTTC.

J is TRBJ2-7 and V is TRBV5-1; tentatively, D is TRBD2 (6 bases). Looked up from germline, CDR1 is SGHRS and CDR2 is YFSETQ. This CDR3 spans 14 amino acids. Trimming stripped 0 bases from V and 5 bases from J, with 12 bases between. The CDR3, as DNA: TGCGCCAGCAGCTTGGGGGGGGAAGGCCACGAGCAGTACTTC. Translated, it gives CASSLGGEGHEQYF.

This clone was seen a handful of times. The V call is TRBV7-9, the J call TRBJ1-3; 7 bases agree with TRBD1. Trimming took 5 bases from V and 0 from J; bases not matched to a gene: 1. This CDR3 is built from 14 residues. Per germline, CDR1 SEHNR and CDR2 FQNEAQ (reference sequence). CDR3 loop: CASSRDSSGNTIYF. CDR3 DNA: TGTGCCAGCAGCCGGGACAGCTCTGGAAACACCATATATTTT.

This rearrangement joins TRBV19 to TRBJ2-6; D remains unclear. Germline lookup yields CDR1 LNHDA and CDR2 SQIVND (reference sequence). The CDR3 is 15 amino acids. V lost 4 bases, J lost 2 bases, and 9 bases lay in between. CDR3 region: CASSTRNPGANVLTF. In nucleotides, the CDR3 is TGTGCCAGTAGTACTAGGAACCCTGGGGCCAACGTCCTGACTTTC.

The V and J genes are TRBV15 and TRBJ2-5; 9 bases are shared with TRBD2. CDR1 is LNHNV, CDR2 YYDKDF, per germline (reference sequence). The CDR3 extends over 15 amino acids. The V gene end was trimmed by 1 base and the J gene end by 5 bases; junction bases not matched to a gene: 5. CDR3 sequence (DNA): TGTGCCACCAGCAGAGCCTTAGCGGGAGAGGAGACCCAGTACTTC. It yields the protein CATSRALAGEETQYF.

CDR3 bases: TGCAGTGCCTTGACAGACTATGGCTACACCTTC. Protein sequence: CSALTDYGYTF. The gene calls are TRBV20-1 and TRBJ1-2; TRBD1 is a possible D gene (5 bases). Deletions cut 6 bases from V and 3 bases from J, with 8 bases between. CDR3 length: 11 amino acids. Looked up from germline, CDR1 is DFQATT and CDR2 is SNEGSKA (reference sequence).

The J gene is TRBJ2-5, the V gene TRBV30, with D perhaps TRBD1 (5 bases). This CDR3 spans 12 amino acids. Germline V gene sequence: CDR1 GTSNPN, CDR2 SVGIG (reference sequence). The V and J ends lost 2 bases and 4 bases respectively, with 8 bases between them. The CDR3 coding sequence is TGTGCCTGGAGTCTTGGGGCAGAGACCCAGTACTTC. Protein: CAWSLGAETQYF.

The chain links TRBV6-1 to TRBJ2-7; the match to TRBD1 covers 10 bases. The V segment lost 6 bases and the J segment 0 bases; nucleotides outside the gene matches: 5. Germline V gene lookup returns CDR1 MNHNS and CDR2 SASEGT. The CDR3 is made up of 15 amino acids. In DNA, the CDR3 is TGTGCCAGCAGGCCGGGACAGGGGAGCTCCTACGAGCAGTACTTC. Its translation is CASRPGQGSSYEQYF.

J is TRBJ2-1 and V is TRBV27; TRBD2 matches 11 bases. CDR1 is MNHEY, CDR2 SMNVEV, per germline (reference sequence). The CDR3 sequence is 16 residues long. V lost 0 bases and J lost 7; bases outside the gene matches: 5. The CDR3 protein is CASSLSGGLAANEQFF. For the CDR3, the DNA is TGTGCCAGCAGTTTATCGGGGGGACTAGCGGCGAATGAGCAGTTCTTC.

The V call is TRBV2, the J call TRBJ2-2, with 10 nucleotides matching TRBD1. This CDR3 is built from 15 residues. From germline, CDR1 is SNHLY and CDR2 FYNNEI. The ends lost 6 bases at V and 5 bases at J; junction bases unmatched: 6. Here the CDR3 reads CASSFGQGGTGELFF. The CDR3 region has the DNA TGTGCCAGCAGCTTCGGACAGGGGGGGACCGGGGAGCTGTTTTTT.

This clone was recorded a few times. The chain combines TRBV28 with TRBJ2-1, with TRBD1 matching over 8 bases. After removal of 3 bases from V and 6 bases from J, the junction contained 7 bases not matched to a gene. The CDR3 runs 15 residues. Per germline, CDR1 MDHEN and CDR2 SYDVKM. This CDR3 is CASSFAGTGSNEQFF. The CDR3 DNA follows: TGTGCCAGCAGTTTCGCCGGGACAGGCTCCAATGAGCAGTTCTTC.

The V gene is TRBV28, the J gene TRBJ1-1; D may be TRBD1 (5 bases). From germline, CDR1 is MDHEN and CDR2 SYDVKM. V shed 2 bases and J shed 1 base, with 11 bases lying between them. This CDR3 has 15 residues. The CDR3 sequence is CASSLGGTRNTEAFF. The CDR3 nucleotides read TGTGCCAGCAGTTTAGGGGGGACCCGGAACACTGAAGCTTTCTTT.

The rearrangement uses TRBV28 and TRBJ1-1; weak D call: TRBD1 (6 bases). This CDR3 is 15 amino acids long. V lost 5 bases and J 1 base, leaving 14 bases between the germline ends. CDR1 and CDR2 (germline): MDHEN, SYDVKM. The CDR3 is CASSPHRDPNTEAFF. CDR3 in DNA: TGTGCCAGCAGTCCACACAGGGACCCGAACACTGAAGCTTTCTTT.

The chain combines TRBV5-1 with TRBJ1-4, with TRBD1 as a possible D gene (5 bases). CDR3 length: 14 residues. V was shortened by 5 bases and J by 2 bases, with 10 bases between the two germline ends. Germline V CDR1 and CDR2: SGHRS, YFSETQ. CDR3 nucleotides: TGCGCCAGCAGACTCGACAGCACTAATGAAAAACTGTTTTTT. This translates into CASRLDSTNEKLFF.

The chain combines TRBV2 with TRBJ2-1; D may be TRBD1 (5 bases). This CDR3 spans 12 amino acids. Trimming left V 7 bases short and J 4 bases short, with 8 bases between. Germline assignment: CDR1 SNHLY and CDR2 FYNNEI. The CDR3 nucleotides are TGTGCCAGCAATGCAGGGTACAATGAGCAGTTCTTC. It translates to CASNAGYNEQFF.

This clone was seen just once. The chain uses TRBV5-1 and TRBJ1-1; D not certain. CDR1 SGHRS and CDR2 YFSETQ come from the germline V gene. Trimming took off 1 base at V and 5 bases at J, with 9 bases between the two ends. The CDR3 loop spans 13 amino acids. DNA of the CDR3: TGCGCCAGCAGCTTGACTGCGGGGACTGAAGCTTTCTTT. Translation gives CASSLTAGTEAFF. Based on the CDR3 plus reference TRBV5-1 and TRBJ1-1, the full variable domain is KAGVTQTPRYLIKTRGQQVTLSCSPISGHRSVSWYQQTPGQGLQFLFEYFSETQRNKGNFPGRFSGRQFSNSRSEMNVSTLELGDSALYLCASSLTAGTEAFFGQGTRLTVV.